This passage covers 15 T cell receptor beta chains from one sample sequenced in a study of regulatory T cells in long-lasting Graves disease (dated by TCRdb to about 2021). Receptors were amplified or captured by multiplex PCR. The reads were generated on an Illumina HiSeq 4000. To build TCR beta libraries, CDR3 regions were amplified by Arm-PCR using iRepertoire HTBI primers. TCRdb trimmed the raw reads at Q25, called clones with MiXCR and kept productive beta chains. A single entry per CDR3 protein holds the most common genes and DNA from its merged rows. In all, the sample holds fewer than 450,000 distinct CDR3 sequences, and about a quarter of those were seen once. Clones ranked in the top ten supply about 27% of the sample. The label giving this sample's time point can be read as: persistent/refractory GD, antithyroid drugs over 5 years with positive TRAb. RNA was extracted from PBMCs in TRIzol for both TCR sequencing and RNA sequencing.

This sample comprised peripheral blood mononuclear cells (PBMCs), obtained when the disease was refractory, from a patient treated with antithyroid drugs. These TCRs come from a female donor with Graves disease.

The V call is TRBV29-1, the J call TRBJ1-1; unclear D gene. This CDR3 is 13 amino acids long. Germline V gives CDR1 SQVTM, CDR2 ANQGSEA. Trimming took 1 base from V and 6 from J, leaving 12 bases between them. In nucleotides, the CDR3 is TGCAGCGTTGAAGGGGTGTTACGGTCTGAAGCTTTCTTT. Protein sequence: CSVEGVLRSEAFF.

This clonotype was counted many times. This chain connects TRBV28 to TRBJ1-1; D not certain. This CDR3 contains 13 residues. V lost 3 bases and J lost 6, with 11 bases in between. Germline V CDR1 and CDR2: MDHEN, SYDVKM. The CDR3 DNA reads TGTGCCAGCAGTTTCGTGGCGAGAGCTGAAGCTTTCTTT. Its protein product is CASSFVARAEAFF. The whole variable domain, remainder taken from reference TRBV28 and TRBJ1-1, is DVKVTQSSRYLVKRTGEKVFLECVQDMDHENMFWYRQDPGLGLRLIYFSYDVKMKEKGDIPEGYSVSREKKERFSLILESASTNQTSMYLCASSFVARAEAFFGQGTRLTVV.

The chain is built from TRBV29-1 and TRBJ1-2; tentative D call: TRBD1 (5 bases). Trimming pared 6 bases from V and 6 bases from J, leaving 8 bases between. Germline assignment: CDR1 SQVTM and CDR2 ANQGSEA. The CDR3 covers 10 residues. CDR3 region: CSVPTDGYTF. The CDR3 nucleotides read TGCAGCGTCCCGACAGATGGCTACACCTTC.

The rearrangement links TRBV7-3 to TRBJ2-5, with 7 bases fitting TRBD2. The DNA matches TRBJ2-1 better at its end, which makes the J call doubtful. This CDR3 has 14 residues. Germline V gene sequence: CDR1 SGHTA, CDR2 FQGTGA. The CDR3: CASSMAGAFNEQFF. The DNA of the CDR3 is TGTGCCAGCAGCATGGCGGGAGCGTTCAATGAGCAGTTCTTC.

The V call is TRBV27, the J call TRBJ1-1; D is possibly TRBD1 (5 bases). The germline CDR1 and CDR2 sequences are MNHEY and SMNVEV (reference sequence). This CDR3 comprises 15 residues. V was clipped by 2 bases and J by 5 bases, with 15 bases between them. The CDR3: CASSLAGMLNTEAFF. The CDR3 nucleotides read TGTGCCAGCAGTTTAGCAGGGATGCTTAATACTGAAGCTTTCTTT.

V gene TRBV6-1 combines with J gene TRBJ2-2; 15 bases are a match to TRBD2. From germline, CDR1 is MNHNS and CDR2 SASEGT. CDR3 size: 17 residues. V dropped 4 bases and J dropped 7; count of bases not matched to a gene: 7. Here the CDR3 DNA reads TGTGCCAGCAGTGCGGCGGGACTAGCGGGAGGAGGCGGGGAGCTGTTTTTT. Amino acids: CASSAAGLAGGGGELFF.

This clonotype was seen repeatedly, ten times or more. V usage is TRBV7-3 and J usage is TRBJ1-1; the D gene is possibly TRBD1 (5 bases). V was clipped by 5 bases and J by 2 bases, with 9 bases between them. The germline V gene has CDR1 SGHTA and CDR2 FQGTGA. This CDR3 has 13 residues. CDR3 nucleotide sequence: TGTGCCAGCAGCCGGACATTAAACACTGAAGCTTTCTTT. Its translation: CASSRTLNTEAFF.

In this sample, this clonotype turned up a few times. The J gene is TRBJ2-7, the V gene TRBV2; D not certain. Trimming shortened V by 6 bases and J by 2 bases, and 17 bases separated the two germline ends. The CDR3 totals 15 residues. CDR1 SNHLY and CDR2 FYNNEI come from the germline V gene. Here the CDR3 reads CASRKSRLPTYEQYF. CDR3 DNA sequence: TGTGCCAGCAGAAAAAGTAGGCTGCCAACCTACGAGCAGTACTTC.

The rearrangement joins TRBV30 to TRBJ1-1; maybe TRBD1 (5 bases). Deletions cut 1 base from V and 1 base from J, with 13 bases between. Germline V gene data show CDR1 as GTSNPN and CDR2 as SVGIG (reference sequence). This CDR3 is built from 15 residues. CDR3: CAWSDWDPENTEAFF. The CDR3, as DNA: TGTGCCTGGAGTGACTGGGACCCTGAGAACACTGAAGCTTTCTTT.

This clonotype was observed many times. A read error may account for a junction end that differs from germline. The CDR3 protein is CASRESGSTNEKLCF. In DNA, the CDR3 is TGTGCCAGCAGAGAGAGTGGCAGTACTAATGAAAAACTGTGTTTT. The chain couples TRBV28 to TRBJ1-4; D gene ambiguous. Germline assignment: CDR1 MDHEN and CDR2 SYDVKM. This CDR3 is 15 amino acids long.

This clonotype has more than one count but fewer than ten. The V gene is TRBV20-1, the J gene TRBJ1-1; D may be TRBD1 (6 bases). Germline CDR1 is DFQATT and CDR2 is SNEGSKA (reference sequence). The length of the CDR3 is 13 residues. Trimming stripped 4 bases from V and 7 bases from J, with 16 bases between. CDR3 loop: CSATEGGRNEAFF. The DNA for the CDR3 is TGCAGTGCTACTGAGGGGGGACGGAATGAAGCTTTCTTT.

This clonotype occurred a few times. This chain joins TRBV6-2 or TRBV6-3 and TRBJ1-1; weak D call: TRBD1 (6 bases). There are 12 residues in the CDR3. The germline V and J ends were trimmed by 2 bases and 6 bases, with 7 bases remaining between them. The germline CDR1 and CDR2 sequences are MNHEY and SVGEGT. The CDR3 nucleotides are TGTGCCAGCAGTTACAGGGGGTCTGAAGCTTTCTTT. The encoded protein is CASSYRGSEAFF.

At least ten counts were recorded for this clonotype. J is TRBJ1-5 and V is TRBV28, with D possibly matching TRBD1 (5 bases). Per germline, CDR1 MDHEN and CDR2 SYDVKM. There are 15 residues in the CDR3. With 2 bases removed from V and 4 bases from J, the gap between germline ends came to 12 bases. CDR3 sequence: CASSLEAGGNQPQHF. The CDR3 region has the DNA TGTGCCAGCAGTTTAGAGGCGGGGGGGAATCAGCCCCAGCATTTT.

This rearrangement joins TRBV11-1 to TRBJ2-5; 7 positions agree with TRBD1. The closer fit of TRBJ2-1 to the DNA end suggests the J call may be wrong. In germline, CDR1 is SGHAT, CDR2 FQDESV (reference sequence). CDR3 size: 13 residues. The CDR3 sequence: CASSPRQGGEQFF. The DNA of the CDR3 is TGTGCCAGCAGCCCTAGACAGGGCGGTGAGCAGTTCTTC.

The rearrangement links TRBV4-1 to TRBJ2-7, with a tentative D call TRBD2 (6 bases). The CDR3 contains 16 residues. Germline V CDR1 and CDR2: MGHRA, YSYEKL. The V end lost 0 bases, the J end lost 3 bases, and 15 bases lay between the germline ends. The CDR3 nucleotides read TGCGCCAGCAGCCAAGATGGTGCGGGATCCTTCTACGAGCAGTACTTC. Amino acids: CASSQDGAGSFYEQYF.